Listed below are T cell receptor beta chains from one sample, sequenced in a study of blood T cells in healthy people across ages. Via MiXCR, TCRdb re-called the 5' RACE reads, giving one row per CDR3 protein. Among some 790,000 distinct CDR3 sequences listed, less than 35% were seen once. Material for sequencing was blood. All receptors come from an elderly woman in good health. Both conserved end residues are part of each CDR3. D genes are given only for firm matches. Clone size is stated in some rows and not others, as once, few, many or a class when expanded.

>15|few|TRBJ2-1|TRBV11-2|TRBD2
CASSFLAGGVNEQFF
TGTGCCAGCAGCTTTCTAGCGGGGGGTGTCAATGAGCAGTTCTTC
>16|few|TRBJ2-3|TRBV11-2|TRBD2
CASSSTTGGREDTQYF
TGTGCCAGCAGCTCCACAACGGGGGGGCGGGAAGATACGCAGTATTTT
>15|few|TRBJ1-4|TRBV24-1|.
CATSEPGGLGEKLFF
TGTGCCACCAGTGAACCCGGGGGGCTTGGTGAAAAACTGTTTTTT
>16|.|TRBJ2-1|TRBV19|TRBD2
CASTSGASGIKETQFF
TGTGCCAGTACCTCCGGGGCTAGCGGGATCAAAGAGACCCAGTTCTTC
>16|.|TRBJ2-2|TRBV5-1|TRBD2
CASSQLAGANTGELFF
TGCGCCAGCAGCCAACTAGCGGGGGCGAACACCGGGGAGCTGTTTTTT
>12|.|TRBJ2-1|TRBV19|.
CASSRRENEQFF
TGTGCCAGTAGTCGTAGGGAAAATGAGCAGTTCTTC
>14|.|TRBJ2-5|TRBV5-1|.
CASSSQGGNNEQYF
TGCGCCAGCAGCTCACAGGGGGGGAACAATGAGCAGTACTTC
>16|many|TRBJ2-1|TRBV6-2/TRBV6-3|TRBD1
CASRRNPGQGKHEQFF
TGTGCCAGCAGGCGAAATCCGGGACAGGGTAAGCATGAGCAGTTCTTC
>12|few|TRBJ1-1|TRBV7-2|.
CASSFLRSEAFF
TGTGCCAGCAGCTTCCTCCGCTCTGAAGCTTTCTTT
>18|.|TRBJ1-2|TRBV5-5|TRBD1
CASSLADVDYRGDSGYTF
TGTGCCAGCAGCTTAGCGGACGTAGACTACAGGGGGGACAGTGGCTACACCTTC
>15|.|TRBJ2-2|TRBV3-1|TRBD2
CASSPRTSGTGELFF
TGTGCCAGCAGCCCCAGGACTAGCGGCACCGGGGAGCTGTTTTTT
>15|.|TRBJ2-3|TRBV6-2/TRBV6-3|TRBD2
CASSYRLAGGDTQYF
TGTGCCAGCAGTTATAGACTAGCGGGGGGGGATACGCAGTATTTT
>13|many|TRBJ1-2|TRBV29-1|.
CSVDGGPGYGYTF
TGCAGCGTTGATGGGGGGCCTGGCTATGGCTACACCTTC
>16|many|TRBJ2-1|TRBV7-2|TRBD1
CASSPKDRGSLNEQFF
TGTGCCAGCAGCCCTAAGGACAGGGGATCCCTAAATGAGCAGTTCTTC
>17|many|TRBJ2-3|TRBV9|.
CASSVGRGAGITDTQYF
TGTGCCAGCAGCGTAGGACGAGGTGCGGGGATCACAGATACGCAGTATTTT
>15|many|TRBJ2-1|TRBV7-2|TRBD1
CASSSDRGSHNEQFF
TGTGCCAGCAGCTCCGACAGGGGGAGCCACAATGAGCAGTTCTTC
>14|many|TRBJ1-2|TRBV20-1|.
CSASPPGGADGYTF
TGCAGTGCTAGCCCTCCGGGGGGCGCGGATGGCTACACCTTC
>15|.|TRBJ2-2|TRBV18|TRBD1
CASSSGQLNTGELFF
TGTGCCAGCTCATCGGGACAGCTGAACACCGGGGAGCTGTTTTTT
>15|.|TRBJ2-3|TRBV18|.
CASSPRSDSSDTQYF
TGTGCCAGCTCACCAAGGTCCGACAGTTCAGATACGCAGTATTTT
>15|many|TRBJ1-4|TRBV12-3/TRBV12-4|.
CASSRTPGTNEKLFF
TGTGCCAGCAGCAGGACCCCCGGAACTAATGAAAAACTGTTTTTT
>14|few|TRBJ2-1|TRBV5-4|TRBD2
CASSLERGAGEQFF
TGTGCCAGCAGCTTGGAGCGGGGGGCTGGTGAGCAGTTCTTC
>15|.|TRBJ2-7|TRBV7-2|TRBD1
CASSSMTGYSYEQYF
TGTGCCAGCAGCTCGATGACAGGGTATTCCTACGAGCAGTACTTC